This T cell receptor (beta chain) was recovered during a study of CXCR3-negative and CXCR3-positive naive CD8 T cells. Study-wide background: The study obtained 130 million to 150 million TRB reads, about 1.5 +/- 0.3 million per library.

cDNA libraries for TRB were generated by 5' RACE incorporating UMI labels. After re-calling the 5' RACE reads, TCRdb lists one entry per CDR3 protein, DNA absent. Recorded for this sample: 100,000 to 150,000 distinct CDR3 sequences. Naive CD8+ T cells displayed a CD45RO-CCR7+CD27+CD95- phenotype. From germline, CDR1 is SGHVS and CDR2 FQNEAQ. The CDR3 is 16 amino acids. This TCR was recovered from a human donor in good health. Some clones in this sample may be carry-over from other donors' samples. The gene calls are TRBV7-8 and TRBJ2-1. Sequencing was carried out using naive CXCR3- CD8+ T cells from blood. Subset in this sample: CD45RO-CCR7+CD27+CD95- naive CD8+ T cells lacking CXCR3 (TNR3-). The CDR3 loop is CASSLNYGVSYNEQFF.